This TCR beta chain was identified during a study of blood T cell repertoires in COVID-19. The overall study: Samples representing acute and convalescent COVID-19 were sourced from the United States, Italy and Spain.

The germline V gene encodes CDR1 LNHDA and CDR2 SQIVND (reference sequence). Trimming took 7 bases from V and 5 from J; bases not matched to a gene: 7. This CDR3 is 14 amino acids long. Patients from Seattle were sampled longitudinally, starting during active infection. In the source study's methods: Nucleated cell number was recorded as an estimate derived from reference gene primer amplification. Data came from immunoSEQ multiplex PCR; TCRdb stores just in-frame clones and leaves some out. That table furnishes V, J and clone size, whereas the DNA furnished D and trimming. The sample lists roughly 60,000 clones, approximately 80% occurring once.

This sequence joins TRBV19 and TRBJ2-7; 11 positions match TRBD2. This TCR was sampled from a man under 40 with COVID-19, enrolled during active disease. The sample taken for sequencing was peripheral blood. The DNA of the CDR3 is TGTGCCAGTAAGGTACTAGCGGGGGAGGACGAGCAGTACTTC. Protein product: CASKVLAGEDEQYF.